The source of this T cell receptor beta chain is a study of CD8 T cells in ankylosing spondylitis. The germline V gene encodes CDR1 DFQATT and CDR2 SNEGSKA (reference sequence). The V end was cut by 5 bases, the J end by 5 bases, with 15 bases between. This CDR3 is 13 amino acids long. TCRdb redid the calling of the 5' RACE reads with MiXCR, one entry per CDR3 protein. Here the sample spans 150,000 to 200,000 distinct CDR3 sequences, around a third being singletons. The specimen was synovial fluid, either unsorted or a sorted T cell fraction (not recorded which). The receptor comes from a male donor with ankylosing spondylitis. This chain links TRBV20-1 with TRBJ1-1, with D possibly TRBD1 on 6 matching bases. The CDR3 sequence is CSAYSAGETEAFF. CDR3 sequence (DNA): TGCAGTGCTTACTCTGCAGGGGAGACTGAAGCTTTCTTT.